The 2 T cell receptor beta chains reported below all come from one sample, sequenced in a study of shared clonotypes between healthy human individuals. Only in-frame clones appear in the TCRdb table, and some are missing; sequencing was by immunoSEQ multiplex PCR. The sample contains some 2.3 million clones, over 90% of which appear only once. Sequencing input: naive CD4+ T cells from PBMCs. Subset indicated: CD45RA+ positively selected. The receptors were gathered from a man aged 18 to 29 in good health. Some clones in this sample may be carry-over from other donors' samples.

This clone was counted once. The rearrangement links TRBV9 to TRBJ2-2, with D possibly being TRBD1 (5 bases). V was pared by 5 bases and J by 3 bases, with 11 bases between. This CDR3 contains 14 residues. The V gene's germline CDR1 is SGDLS and CDR2 YYNGEE. Here the CDR3 reads CASSPTTDTGELFF. The CDR3, as DNA: TGTGCCAGCAGTCCCACGACAGACACCGGGGAGCTGTTTTTT.

The chain couples TRBV5-1 to TRBJ2-1, with 9 nucleotides matching TRBD1. The CDR3 covers 15 residues. Germline V CDR1 and CDR2: SGHRS, YFSETQ. The V gene end was trimmed by 3 bases and the J gene end by 4 bases; junction bases not matched to a gene: 5. The CDR3 coding sequence is TGCGCCAGCAGCTCCGCCGGGACAGGGTACAATGAGCAGTTCTTC. As protein: CASSSAGTGYNEQFF.